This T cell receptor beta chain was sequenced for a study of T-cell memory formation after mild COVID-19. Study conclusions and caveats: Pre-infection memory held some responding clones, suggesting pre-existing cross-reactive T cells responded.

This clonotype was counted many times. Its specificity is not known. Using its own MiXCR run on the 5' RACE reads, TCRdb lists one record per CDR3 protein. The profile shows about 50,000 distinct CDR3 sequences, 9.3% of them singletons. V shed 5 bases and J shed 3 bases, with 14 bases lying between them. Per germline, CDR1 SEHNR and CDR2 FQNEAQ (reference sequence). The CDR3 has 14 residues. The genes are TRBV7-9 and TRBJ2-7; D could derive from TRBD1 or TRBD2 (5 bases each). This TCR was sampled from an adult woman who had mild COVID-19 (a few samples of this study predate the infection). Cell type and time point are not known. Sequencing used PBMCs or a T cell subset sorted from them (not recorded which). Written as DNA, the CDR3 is TGTGCCAGCAGCCTCGGGACGCGTAGCTACGAGCAGTACTTC. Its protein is CASSLGTRSYEQYF. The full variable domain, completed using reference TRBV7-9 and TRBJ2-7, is DTGVSQNPRHKITKRGQNVTFRCDPISEHNRLYWYRQTLGQGPEFLTYFQNEAQLEKSRLLSDRFSAERPKGSFSTLEIQRTEQGDSAMYLCASSLGTRSYEQYFGPGTRLTVT.